The 21 T cell receptor beta chains below all came from one sample that was sequenced in a study of response to subunit inactivated influenza vaccine (dated by TCRdb to 2016 to 2018). The protocol used for the library was RT-PCR. TCRdb records Illumina HiSeq 2500 as the sequencer. TCRdb applied fastp at Q25 and MiXCR to the public reads, then kept only in-frame beta chains. Rows are unified per CDR3 protein, each entry keeping the most common DNA and genes. Across this sample there are more than 200,000 distinct CDR3 sequences, with 9.5% to 15% seen only once. Of the sample, 7.8% is held by the ten largest clones. Sequencing used non-naive T cells sorted from PBMCs, obtained 14 to 15 days before vaccination. According to the study, the label for this sample's cell subset or site signals: memory T cell fraction. These receptors came from a man aged 45-60 years who received an inactivated influenza vaccine. Donor details come from another sample of the same person, matched by shared clones.

The V gene is TRBV3-1, the J gene TRBJ2-5; TRBD2 might be the D (6 bases). CDR3 length: 15 residues. The germline CDR1 and CDR2 sequences are LGHDT and YNNKEL (reference sequence). V was pared by 3 bases and J by 1 base, with 12 bases between. DNA of the CDR3: TGTGCCAGCAGCCAGCTGCTAGCGATCCAAGAGACCCAGTACTTC. This codes for CASSQLLAIQETQYF.

This clonotype was picked up many times. The chain couples TRBV28 to TRBJ2-7; either TRBD1 or TRBD2 may supply D (5 bases each). The V end lost 3 bases, the J end lost 2 bases, and 14 bases lay between the germline ends. This CDR3 has 15 amino acids. Looked up from germline, CDR1 is MDHEN and CDR2 is SYDVKM. The CDR3 loop reads CASSFLGAETYEQYF. CDR3 coding DNA: TGTGCCAGCAGTTTTCTCGGGGCAGAAACCTACGAGCAGTACTTC.

With respect to this clonotype: Relative to the germline gene, one junction end is altered; a read error may explain this. J is TRBJ2-7 and V is TRBV7-2, with TRBD2 matching over 11 bases. The CDR3 has 14 residues. Germline V gene lookup returns CDR1 SGHTA and CDR2 FQGNSA. The chain's CDR3 is CDSELAGGLYEQYF. The CDR3 DNA follows: TGTGACAGCGAATTAGCGGGAGGGCTTTACGAGCAGTACTTC.

This clonotype turned up a few times. V is TRBV5-1 and J is TRBJ1-4, with D unresolved. The V end was cut by 4 bases, the J end by 0 bases, with 10 bases between. Germline V CDR1 and CDR2: SGHRS, YFSETQ. This CDR3 is 15 amino acids long. CDR3 bases: TGCGCCAGCAGCGTGGCAAGTTCAACTAATGAAAAACTGTTTTTT. Protein product: CASSVASSTNEKLFF.

The CDR3: CASSTTGFGYTF. Here the CDR3 DNA reads TGTGCCAGCAGTACAACAGGATTTGGCTACACCTTC. J is TRBJ1-2 and V is TRBV2, with D possibly TRBD1 on 5 matching bases. V dropped 5 bases and J dropped 7 bases, with 11 bases sitting between them. Looked up from germline, CDR1 is SNHLY and CDR2 is FYNNEI. CDR3 size: 12 residues.

The genes are TRBV2 and TRBJ1-6, with a weak D call TRBD1 (5 bases). V lost 7 bases to trimming and J lost 10 bases, with 14 bases between them. The CDR3 is made up of 13 amino acids. CDR1 SNHLY and CDR2 FYNNEI come from the germline V gene. The CDR3 loop is CASKQGEKSPLHF. The CDR3 DNA reads as TGTGCCAGCAAGCAGGGCGAAAAATCACCCCTCCACTTT.

The chain carries TRBV5-1 and TRBJ2-6; no clear D gene. With 0 bases removed from V and 6 bases from J, the gap between germline ends came to 10 bases. The CDR3 runs to 15 residues. Germline CDR1 is SGHRS and CDR2 is YFSETQ. CDR3 nucleotides: TGCGCCAGCAGCTTGGCAAGTGTTGAGGCCAACGTCCTGACTTTC. It encodes CASSLASVEANVLTF.

This clonotype was picked up many times. The CDR3 DNA reads TGCAGTGCTAGAGCCGTCAGGGGGCAAGAAGGCTACACCTTC. Its translation: CSARAVRGQEGYTF. The chain combines TRBV20-1 with TRBJ1-2, with 8 nucleotides matching TRBD1. CDR3 size: 14 residues. The trim removed 1 base at V and 8 bases at J, leaving 9 bases unmatched. Looked up from germline, CDR1 is DFQATT and CDR2 is SNEGSKA (reference sequence).

The J gene is TRBJ1-4, the V gene TRBV4-2; 9 bases match TRBD1. This CDR3 spans 14 amino acids. The germline V gene has CDR1 LGHNA and CDR2 YNFKEQ. With 0 bases clipped from V and 10 bases from J, the junction kept 3 bases outside the gene matches. The CDR3 DNA sequence: TGTGCCAGCAGCCAAGAGGACAGGGGAGGAAAACTGTTTTTT. This codes for CASSQEDRGGKLFF.

This clonotype occurred a few times. The genes are TRBV12-3 or TRBV12-4 and TRBJ2-3; 7 bases are shared with TRBD2. The CDR3 totals 14 residues. The J segment lost 6 bases and the V segment lost 7 bases, leaving 10 bases of the junction unmatched. The CDR3 protein is CASNRLAVSDTQYF. The CDR3 DNA follows: TGTGCCAGCAACCGACTAGCCGTCAGCGATACGCAGTATTTT.

V usage is TRBV20-1 and J usage is TRBJ2-7, with a possible D match to TRBD2 (5 bases). There are 14 residues in the CDR3. Germline loops: CDR1 DFQATT, CDR2 SNEGSKA (reference sequence). V was pared by 0 bases and J by 1 base, with 10 bases between. The CDR3 DNA follows: TGCAGTGCTAGAGAATACCGGGGTTCCTACGAGCAGTACTTC. Amino acid sequence: CSAREYRGSYEQYF.

This clonotype was seen ten or more times. The chain links TRBV20-1 to TRBJ2-7; D gene ambiguous. Trimming pared 6 bases from V and 7 bases from J, leaving 16 bases between. Germline lookup yields CDR1 DFQATT and CDR2 SNEGSKA (reference sequence). The CDR3 runs 12 residues. This CDR3 reads CSAYDHVGEQYF. CDR3 nucleotide sequence: TGCAGTGCCTATGACCACGTCGGGGAGCAGTACTTC.

This clonotype was counted between two and nine times. V gene TRBV28 combines with J gene TRBJ2-7; tentatively, D is TRBD2 (6 bases). The germline V gene encodes CDR1 MDHEN and CDR2 SYDVKM. V shed 6 bases and J shed 3 bases, with 21 bases lying between them. The CDR3 sequence is 16 residues long. CDR3 nucleotides: TGTGCCAGCAGGTCCACATGGGGGGAAGAGGACTACGAGCAGTACTTC. It codes for CASRSTWGEEDYEQYF.

This clonotype was detected only a few times. V usage is TRBV15 and J usage is TRBJ2-1; the D gene is possibly TRBD2 (6 bases). Germline CDR1 reads LNHNV; CDR2 reads YYDKDF (reference sequence). The CDR3 is 14 residues long. The ends were cut back, 4 bases at V and 4 bases at J, with 11 bases in the middle. Here the CDR3 DNA reads TGTGCCACCAGCACCCGGGAGCGGTACAATGAGCAGTTCTTC. This sequence encodes CATSTRERYNEQFF. Full variable domain (outside the CDR3, taken from reference TRBV15 and TRBJ2-1): DAMVIQNPRYQVTQFGKPVTLSCSQTLNHNVMYWYQQKSSQAPKLLFHYYDKDFNNEADTPDNFQSRRPNTSFCFLDIRSPGLGDTAMYLCATSTRERYNEQFFGPGTRLTVL.

This clonotype turned up a few times. The J gene is TRBJ2-7, the V gene TRBV29-1; 8 bases are a match to TRBD1. The V gene's germline CDR1 is SQVTM and CDR2 ANQGSEA. The V gene end was trimmed by 7 bases and the J gene end by 3 bases; junction bases not matched to a gene: 5. The CDR3 extends over 12 amino acids. The chain's CDR3 is CSGEDRDYEQYF. CDR3 nucleotides: TGCAGCGGAGAGGACAGGGACTACGAGCAGTACTTC.

J is TRBJ2-2 and V is TRBV11-2; D is uncertain. Trimming pared 8 bases from V and 0 bases from J, leaving 7 bases between. CDR3 length: 13 residues. Germline CDR1 and CDR2: SGHAT and FQNNGV. The CDR3 is CASWATNTGELFF. In DNA, the CDR3 is TGTGCCAGCTGGGCTACGAACACCGGGGAGCTGTTTTTT.

This clonotype was counted between two and nine times. The chain recombines TRBV6-2 or TRBV6-3 with TRBJ1-5; 7 nucleotides align to TRBD1. The J segment lost 9 bases and the V segment lost 4 bases, leaving 6 bases of the junction unmatched. The length of the CDR3 is 13 residues. Germline V gene lookup returns CDR1 MNHEY and CDR2 SVGEGT. The CDR3 sequence is CASSLQGILPQHF. The DNA of the CDR3 is TGTGCCAGCAGTTTACAGGGGATTTTGCCCCAGCATTTT.

In its sample, this clonotype was seen a few times. The chain links TRBV5-6 to TRBJ2-7; D uncertain. Germline values: CDR1 SGHDT, CDR2 YYEEEE. The CDR3 runs 16 residues. Trimming removed 0 bases at V and 2 bases at J, with 15 bases between. The CDR3 DNA is TGTGCCAGCAGCTTGGGGGCGGAAAGGGTCCCCTACGAGCAGTACTTC. Translating gives CASSLGAERVPYEQYF.

The chain recombines TRBV20-1 with TRBJ2-1; TRBD2 agrees at 10 bases. Germline CDR1 DFQATT, CDR2 SNEGSKA (reference sequence). The CDR3 contains 15 residues. V lost 6 bases to trimming and J lost 6 bases; unmatched junction nucleotides: 11. Here the CDR3 DNA reads TGCAGTGCCATACAACTAGCGGGAATTCTCAATGAGCAGTTCTTC. It is translated as CSAIQLAGILNEQFF.

This clonotype was seen many times. V and J are TRBV29-1 and TRBJ1-3; perhaps TRBD1 as D (5 bases). CDR1 is SQVTM and CDR2 is ANQGSEA in the germline V gene. V lost 6 bases and J 3 bases, leaving 12 bases between the germline ends. The CDR3 runs 13 residues. CDR3 coding DNA: TGCAGCGTGGACCCGGGGGATGGAAACACCATATATTTT. Translating it yields CSVDPGDGNTIYF.

This clonotype was counted many times. The gene calls are TRBV7-2 and TRBJ2-7, with D unresolved. The germline V gene encodes CDR1 SGHTA and CDR2 FQGNSA. CDR3 length: 14 amino acids. V dropped 3 bases and J dropped 0 bases, with 9 bases sitting between them. CDR3 protein: CASSFSVSSYEQYF. For the CDR3, the DNA is TGTGCCAGCAGCTTCAGCGTCTCCTCCTACGAGCAGTACTTC.